This TCR beta chain originates from a study of blood T cells in healthy people across ages (dated by TCRdb to between 2014 and 2017). A note on the overall study: In model experiments, roughly one uniquely barcoded TCR beta cDNA molecule per two T cells was captured by template switching. Using deep sequencing normalized with unique cDNA molecular identifiers, the study measured how TCR beta repertoire diversity changes with age. Donors were grouped into four age groups: young (average roughly 17 years), middle-aged (approximately 41), aged (about 60) and long-lived (just over 80). Donors of different ages were randomly distributed across sequencing lanes to avoid experimental bias. Two additional independent replicas of 1 million unique cDNA reads from the same blood draw were analyzed for two donors (one aged 18 to 30 and one aged 80 or older). On the study overall, not on this receptor specifically: As age increased, observed TCR beta diversity per million T cells dropped in a roughly linear way, and a significant reduction was already evident by age around 41. Estimates of total diversity based on one million sequenced T cells were regarded as lower bounds and as underestimates. Because the CMV infection status of the donors was unknown, age-related changes in expanded clonotypes may potentially have been confounded. Compared with the aged group, the long-lived group had more naive CD4+ T cells, fewer expanded clones and increased TCR diversity, a pattern suggesting age selection. A strong correlation was found between observed TCR beta diversity and the percentage of naive T cells measured by flow cytometry. Since profiling was done on bulk unsorted PBMCs, naive and antigen-experienced compartments could not be conclusively compared.

The protocol used for the library was 5' RACE. Sequencing was carried out with an Illumina HiSeq 2500. A second PCR of about 6 to 12 cycles was run with a J-beta primer mix and a sample-barcoded 5' primer. Each TCR beta cDNA molecule received a unique molecular identifier from a template-switch 5' adaptor carrying 12 random nucleotides. Each sample yielded at least 2.5 million CDR3-containing paired-end reads. All of the RNA was converted into first-strand cDNA using the Mint cDNA synthesis kit, with a TRBC-specific oligonucleotide serving as the primer. Following uracil-DNA glycosylase treatment, all cDNA underwent a first 18-cycle PCR with the universal primers M1SS and BC2_uni_R. The original pipeline was this. Normalization of each sample was performed by random selection of 1 million high-quality reads, each carrying a distinct molecular identifier. Instead of being binned into consensus sequences, reads with shared molecular identifiers were discarded. MiTCR, set to a Q25 quality threshold and the strictest error-elimination algorithm, was used for CDR3 identification, clonotype clustering and error correction. A nonparametric unseen species model with Euler transformation was used to estimate a lower bound on total TCR beta diversity. TCRdb handled the public reads itself, with Q25 trimming in fastp and clone calling in MiXCR, and kept productive beta chains. When rows share a CDR3 protein, they turn into one entry using the most common DNA and genes. These V and J calls derive from TCRdb rather than the authors' analysis. Recorded for this sample are about 1,500,000 distinct CDR3 sequences; about 28% of them occurred a single time. Of the sample, 7.7% is held by the ten largest clones.

From cysteine to phenylalanine, the CDR3 is 16 amino acids long. Only CDR3 DNA is held: 48 bases, read in frame from base 1. For this chain, trimming is 6 bases at the V end and 4 bases at the J end, and the number of junction bases without a gene match is 11. As encoded in the germline V gene, CDR1 is SGHTA while CDR2 is FQGNSA. A note on this clonotype: Its target antigen remains unknown. No much larger clone exists at a distance of one base, and base qualities are not known.

The approximately 41 donors, aged roughly 6 to 95 years, were systemically healthy Caucasian individuals from Russia. Around 9.8 milliliters of peripheral blood were collected from each donor into EDTA-treated Vacutainer tubes. PBMCs were isolated by Ficoll-Paque density-gradient centrifugation, with at least 6 million obtained per sample. Trizol reagent was used to extract total RNA from the PBMCs, yielding at least 6 micrograms per sample. Naive CD45RAhigh/CD27high T cell percentages were measured by flow cytometry on a PBMC aliquot from every donor. This TCR derives from a woman aged 30 to 39 in good health. Sequencing was carried out using blood. The chain is assembled from TRBV7-2 and TRBJ2-3, with 9 bases matching TRBD1. The DNA reads TGTGCCAGCAGACGACCGGGACAGGGTTCATCAGATACGCAGTATTTT. The translation is CASRRPGQGSSDTQYF.